This T cell receptor (beta chain) was identified during a study of read filtering for tumor transcriptome and immune sequencing. Findings and limits, study-wide: Correlation between methods rose after single-read clonotypes were removed.

Comments on this clonotype: Its cognate antigen is unknown.

The V gene end was trimmed by 2 bases and the J gene end by 5 bases; junction bases not matched to a gene: 8. The germline V gene has CDR1 MDHEN and CDR2 SYDVKM. This CDR3 contains 15 residues. This library used roughly 400 ng RNA and molecular barcoded adaptors spanning alpha/delta and beta/gamma chains. TCRdb re-derived calls from the reads in MiXCR, one entry per CDR3 protein. The repertoire includes over 55,000 distinct CDR3 sequences, roughly 14% of them detected once, and 40% to 55% sits in the top ten. This TCR came from a donor aged 40 or over with multiple myeloma. The chain uses TRBV28 and TRBJ2-7; 8 bases agree with TRBD2. The sample was a population of CD138-negative cells sorted from bone marrow. In nucleotides, the CDR3 is TGTGCCAGCAGTTTAGCGGGAGGCCCCTTAAACGAGCAGTACTTC. Residues: CASSLAGGPLNEQYF.